In its sample, the clone carrying this TCR beta chain was seen a few times. This sample is part of a study of blood T cell repertoires in COVID-19. The repertoire was sequenced with immunoSEQ multiplex PCR; TCRdb's copy has only in-frame clones and lacks some. The profile covers 11,000 or so clones, with about two thirds appearing a single time and 6% to 7% taken by the ten largest. Germline V gives CDR1 LGHDT, CDR2 YNNKEL (reference sequence). The CDR3 is 13 residues long. Trimming removed 0 bases from V and 8 bases from J, with 10 bases in between. This sequence joins TRBV3-1 (or the pseudogene TRBV3-2) and TRBJ1-1; a possible D gene is TRBD1 (6 bases). The receptor was isolated from a man in his sixties with COVID-19, enrolled during active disease. Sequencing was done on a sample of peripheral blood. As DNA, the CDR3 is TGTGCCAGCAGCCAAGAGGACAGCTCGGAAGCTTTCTTT. Its protein product is CASSQEDSSEAFF.